This T cell receptor beta chain was identified during a study of spatial heterogeneity in lung cancer. Overall study findings and caveats: Resection saw ubiquitous expanded tumor TCRs appear in blood more than follow-up did.

This clonotype was picked up many times. The antigen is unknown. The sample's time point: sample taken at primary tumor resection. Tumor, nontumor lung or frozen PBMC supplied whole RNA that was sequenced unsorted. The donor group consisted of approximately 77 patients who had untreated, early-stage non-small cell lung cancer. MiXCR, run by TCRdb on the 5' RACE reads, gives a single entry per CDR3 protein. The table lists around 40,000 distinct CDR3 sequences, around 5.2% of them singletons. The clonotype originates from a female donor with early-stage non-small cell lung cancer. The starting material was PBMCs, obtained at surgery.

The CDR3 reads CASSFGDINQPQHF. CDR3 DNA: TGCGCCAGCAGCTTCGGGGATATCAATCAGCCCCAGCATTTT. The rearrangement links TRBV5-1 to TRBJ1-5; D is unclear. Trimming took 2 bases from V and 3 from J, leaving 9 bases between them. Germline lookup yields CDR1 SGHRS and CDR2 YFSETQ. The CDR3 loop spans 14 amino acids.